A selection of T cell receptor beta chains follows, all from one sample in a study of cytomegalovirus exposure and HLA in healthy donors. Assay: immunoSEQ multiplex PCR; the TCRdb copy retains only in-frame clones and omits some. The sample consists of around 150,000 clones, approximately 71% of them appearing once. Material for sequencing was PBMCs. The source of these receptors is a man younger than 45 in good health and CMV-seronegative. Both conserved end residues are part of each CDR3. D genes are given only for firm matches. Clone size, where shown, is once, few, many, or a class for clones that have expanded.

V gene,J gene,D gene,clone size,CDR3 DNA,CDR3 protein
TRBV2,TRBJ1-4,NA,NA,TGTGCCAGCAGTCAGGACGGGAATAATGAAAAACTGTTTTTT,CASSQDGNNEKLFF
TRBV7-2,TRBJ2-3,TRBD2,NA,TGTGCCAGCAGCTTAGCGAGCGGGATACGCACAGATACGCAGTATTTT,CASSLASGIRTDTQYF
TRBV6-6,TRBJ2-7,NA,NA,TGTGCCAGCACGGGGACAAGACGGGACGAGCAGTACTTC,CASTGTRRDEQYF
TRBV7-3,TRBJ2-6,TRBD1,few,TGTGCCAGCAGCACCCGACGGACAGGATCTGGGGCCAACGTCCTGACTTTC,CASSTRRTGSGANVLTF
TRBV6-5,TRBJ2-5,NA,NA,TGTGCCAGCAGTTACTTCACAGGGACCCAAGAGACCCAGTACTTC,CASSYFTGTQETQYF
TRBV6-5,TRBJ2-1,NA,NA,TGTGCCAGCAGTTACGGGACTTCGCATGAGCAGTTCTTC,CASSYGTSHEQFF
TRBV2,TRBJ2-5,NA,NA,TGTGCCAGCAGTGGTTCCGTGGCAGGGCAGACCCAGTACTTC,CASSGSVAGQTQYF
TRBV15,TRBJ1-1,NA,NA,TGTGCCACCAGCAGAGATAGGGGGGGCGCGGACACTGAAGCTTTCTTT,CATSRDRGGADTEAFF
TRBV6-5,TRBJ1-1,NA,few,TGTGCCAGCAGTTCATCGTGGGGGGGTGGCACTGAAGCTTTCTTT,CASSSSWGGGTEAFF
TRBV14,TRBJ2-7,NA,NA,TGTGCCAGCAGCCAAAAAAGGGGACTCCGTCCCACATCGGGCTACGAGCAGTACTTC,CASSQKRGLRPTSGYEQYF
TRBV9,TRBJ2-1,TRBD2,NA,TGTGCCAGCAGCGACCCGGGACTAGCGGGAGTTGAGCAGTTCTTC,CASSDPGLAGVEQFF
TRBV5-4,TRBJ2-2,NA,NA,TGTGCCAGCAGCTTTCGGACTATTCCGAACACCGGGGAGCTGTTTTTT,CASSFRTIPNTGELFF
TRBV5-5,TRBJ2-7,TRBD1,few,TGTGCCAGCAGCTTATTTGGGACAGGGGTCGAGCAGTACTTC,CASSLFGTGVEQYF
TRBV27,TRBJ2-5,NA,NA,TGTGCCAGCAGCTCAGGGGAGACCCAGTACTTC,CASSSGETQYF
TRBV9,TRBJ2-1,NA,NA,TGTGCCAGCAGCGTAGGACAGTACAATGAGCAGTTCTTC,CASSVGQYNEQFF
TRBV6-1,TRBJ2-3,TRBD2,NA,TGTGCCAGCAGTGAAAGTCTAGCGGGAGCAGATACGCAGTATTTT,CASSESLAGADTQYF
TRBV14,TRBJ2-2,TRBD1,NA,TGTGCCAGCAGCCAAGGACAGGGGGCGCGAGAGCTGTTTTTT,CASSQGQGARELFF
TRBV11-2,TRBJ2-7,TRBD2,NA,TGTGCCAGCAGCTCACGCACTGGTCTAGCGGGAGGAATCCCCTACGAGCAGTACTTC,CASSSRTGLAGGIPYEQYF
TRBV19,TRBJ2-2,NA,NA,TGTGCCAGTAGTATACTGAACACCGGGGAGCTGTTTTTT,CASSILNTGELFF
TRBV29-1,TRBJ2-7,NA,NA,TGCAGCGTGGATATTGCAGGGAAGAGCCCCTACGAGCAGTACTTC,CSVDIAGKSPYEQYF
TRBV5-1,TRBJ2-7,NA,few,TGCGCCAGCAGCTTGGCTCCCGGTCGGGCAGACAGCTCTCAGTACGAGCAGTACTTC,CASSLAPGRADSSQYEQYF
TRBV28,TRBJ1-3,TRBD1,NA,TGTGCCAGCAGTCAGATACAGGGGGCAGGGGGAAACACCATATATTTT,CASSQIQGAGGNTIYF
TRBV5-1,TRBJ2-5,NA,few,TGCGCCAGCAGCTTGGCCCAAGGAGCAGACCAAGAGACCCAGTACTTC,CASSLAQGADQETQYF
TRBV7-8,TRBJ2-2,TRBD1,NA,TGTGCCAGCAGCAAAGGTGGGACAGAAACAAGCGGGGAGCTGTTTTTT,CASSKGGTETSGELFF
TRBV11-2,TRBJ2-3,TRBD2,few,TGTGCCAGCAGCTTGGGCGGGAGAGTCACAGATACGCAGTATTTT,CASSLGGRVTDTQYF
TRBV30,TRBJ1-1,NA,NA,TGTGCCTGGAGTGTTTTCAGGACTGAAGCTTTCTTT,CAWSVFRTEAFF
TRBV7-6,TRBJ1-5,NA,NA,TGTGCCAGCAGCTTAACCGGAGGGGAAAATCAGCCCCAGCATTTT,CASSLTGGENQPQHF
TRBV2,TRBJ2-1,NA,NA,TGTGCCAGCTCTAACGGGGGAAGCTCCTACAATGAGCAGTTCTTC,CASSNGGSSYNEQFF
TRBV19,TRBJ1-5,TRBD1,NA,TGTGCCAGTACTCCTAGGGCGGACAGGGGGTATAGCAATCAGCCCCAGCATTTT,CASTPRADRGYSNQPQHF
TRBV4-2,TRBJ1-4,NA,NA,TGTGCCAGCAGCCAAGTACAGGAAATTAGCGAAAAACTGTTTTTT,CASSQVQEISEKLFF
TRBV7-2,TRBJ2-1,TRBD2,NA,TGTGCCAGCAGCTTAGTCTTCGCAGCTCTACCGGGGGGGCAGTTCTTC,CASSLVFAALPGGQFF
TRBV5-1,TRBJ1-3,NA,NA,TGCGCCAGCAGCTTGGATGGAGTTTTAAGGAGCTCTGGAAACACCATATATTTT,CASSLDGVLRSSGNTIYF
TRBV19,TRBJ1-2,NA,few,TGTGCCAGTAGTAGGCAGGCGACACCTCAGAGCGGTGGCTACACCTTC,CASSRQATPQSGGYTF
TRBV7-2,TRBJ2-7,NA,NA,TGTGCCAGCAGCTTAGCTACCGGGACTCAATACGAGCAGTACTTC,CASSLATGTQYEQYF
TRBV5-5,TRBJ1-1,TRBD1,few,TGTGCCAGCAGCGACGGACAGGGGCACACTGAAGCTTTCTTT,CASSDGQGHTEAFF
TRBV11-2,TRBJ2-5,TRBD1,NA,TGTGCCAGCAGCTCCTACAGGGGACAAGAGACCCAGTACTTC,CASSSYRGQETQYF
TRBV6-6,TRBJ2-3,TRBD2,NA,TGTGCCAGCAGTCCCCTAGCGGCGATGGATACGCAGTATTTT,CASSPLAAMDTQYF
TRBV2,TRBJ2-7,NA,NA,TGTGCCAGCAGTGAAGCAGGCAGGGGTTCGTACGAGCAGTACTTC,CASSEAGRGSYEQYF
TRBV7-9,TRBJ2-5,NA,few,TGTGCCAGCATGGGGCCGTACCAAGAGACCCAGTACTTC,CASMGPYQETQYF
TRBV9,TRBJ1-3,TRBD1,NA,TGTGCCAGCAGCGCTATGACAGGGGGTGGAAACACCATATATTTT,CASSAMTGGGNTIYF
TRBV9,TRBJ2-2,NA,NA,TGTGCCAGCAGCGTAGTCTCTAACACCGGGGAGCTGTTTTTT,CASSVVSNTGELFF
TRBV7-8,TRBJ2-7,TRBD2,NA,TGTGCCAGCAGCTTAGCGGGAGCGGGAAACGAGCAGTACTTC,CASSLAGAGNEQYF
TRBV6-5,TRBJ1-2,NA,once,TGTGCCAGTAGCCCTAAAGGAGCAGCCAACTATGGCTACACCTTC,CASSPKGAANYGYTF
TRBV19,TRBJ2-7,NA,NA,TGTGCCAGTAGGGACAGTCCCGACTCCTACGAGCAGTACTTC,CASRDSPDSYEQYF
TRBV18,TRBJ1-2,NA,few,TGTGCCAGCTCACCCGGGACTAACTATGGCTACACCTTC,CASSPGTNYGYTF
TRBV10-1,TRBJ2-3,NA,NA,TGCGCCACCTCCGGGGGACCGAGTACGCAGTATTTT,CATSGGPSTQYF
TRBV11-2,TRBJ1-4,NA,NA,TGTGCCAGCAGCTACCAGGGGACTAATGAAAAACTGTTTTTT,CASSYQGTNEKLFF
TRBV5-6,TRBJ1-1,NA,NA,TGTGCCAGCAGCTCAACACTGACAGGAGAGAACACTGAAGCTTTCTTT,CASSSTLTGENTEAFF
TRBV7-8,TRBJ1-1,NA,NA,TGTGCCAGCAGCTTTGTCCTTGACACTGAAGCTTTCTTT,CASSFVLDTEAFF
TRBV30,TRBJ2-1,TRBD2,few,TGTGCCTGGAAGGGACTAGCGGGAGTCGATGAGCAGTTCTTC,CAWKGLAGVDEQFF
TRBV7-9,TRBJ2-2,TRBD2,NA,TGTTCCAGCCGTCTAGCGGGAGGGCCTCCCGGGGAGCTGTTTTTT,CSSRLAGGPPGELFF
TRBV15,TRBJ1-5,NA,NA,TGTGCCACCAGCAGAGATCCATCAGGGAATCAGCCCCAGCATTTT,CATSRDPSGNQPQHF